The following is a T cell receptor beta chain sequence with its context. Its antigen is not identified. This entry comes from a study of cytomegalovirus exposure and HLA in healthy donors. Study at large: An early data release held approximately 85 million unique TCRs from HLA-typed donors.

Study conclusions and caveats: The classifier reportedly diagnosed cytomegalovirus status with high sensitivity and specificity.

There are 15 residues in the CDR3. Unmatched junction bases numbered 9, after V lost 7 bases and J lost 4 bases. CDR1 and CDR2 from the germline V gene are SNHLY and FYNNEI. Researchers ran the PCR with 60 Vbeta and 13 Jbeta primers. Assay: immunoSEQ multiplex PCR; the TCRdb copy retains only in-frame clones and omits some. This table holds roughly 180,000 clones, roughly 80% found once. The chain couples TRBV2 to TRBJ2-5; 10 bases are a match to TRBD2. The source is a female donor in good health and CMV-seronegative. Sequencing was done on a sample of PBMCs. The CDR3 region has the DNA TGTGCCAGCAAACCTAGCGGGGGAGCTGGAGAGACCCAGTACTTC. Its protein product is CASKPSGGAGETQYF.